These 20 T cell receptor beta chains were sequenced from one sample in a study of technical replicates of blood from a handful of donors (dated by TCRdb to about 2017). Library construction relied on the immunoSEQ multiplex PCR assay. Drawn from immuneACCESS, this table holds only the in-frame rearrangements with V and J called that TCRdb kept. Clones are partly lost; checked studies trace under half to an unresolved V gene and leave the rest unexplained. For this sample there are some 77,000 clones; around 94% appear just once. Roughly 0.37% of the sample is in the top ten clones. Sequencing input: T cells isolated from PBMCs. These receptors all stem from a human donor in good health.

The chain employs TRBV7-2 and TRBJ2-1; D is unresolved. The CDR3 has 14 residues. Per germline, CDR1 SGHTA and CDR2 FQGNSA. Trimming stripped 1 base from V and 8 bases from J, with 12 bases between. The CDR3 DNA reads TGTGCCAGCAGCTTAGTAATCCAGAAAGATGAGCAGTTCTTC. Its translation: CASSLVIQKDEQFF.

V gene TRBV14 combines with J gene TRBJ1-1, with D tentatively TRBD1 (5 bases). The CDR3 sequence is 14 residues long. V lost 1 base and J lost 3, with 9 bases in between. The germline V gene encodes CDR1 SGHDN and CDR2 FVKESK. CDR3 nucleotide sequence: TGTGCCAGCAGCCAAGTGGGGGGGGACACTGAAGCTTTCTTT. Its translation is CASSQVGGDTEAFF.

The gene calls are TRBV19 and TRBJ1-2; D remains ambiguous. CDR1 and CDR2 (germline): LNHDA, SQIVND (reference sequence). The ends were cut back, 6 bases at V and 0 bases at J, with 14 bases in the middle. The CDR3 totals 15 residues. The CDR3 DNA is TGTGCCAGTAGACAAGCTCACAGTTCTAACTATGGCTACACCTTC. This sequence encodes CASRQAHSSNYGYTF.

CDR3 DNA: TGCGCCAGCGCCGTGGTAGCGGGAGCTAATGAGCAGTTCTTC. This translates into CASAVVAGANEQFF. The chain is built from TRBV5-1 and TRBJ2-1; 9 bases align to TRBD2. The germline V gene has CDR1 SGHRS and CDR2 YFSETQ. V trimming: 7 bases; J trimming: 7 bases; junction bases outside the gene matches: 9. The CDR3 runs to 14 residues.

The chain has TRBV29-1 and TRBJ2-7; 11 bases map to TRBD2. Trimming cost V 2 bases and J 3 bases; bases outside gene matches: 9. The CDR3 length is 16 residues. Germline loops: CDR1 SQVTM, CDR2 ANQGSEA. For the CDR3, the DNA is TGCAGCGTTGAATTACTAGCGGGAGCATCTTACTACGAGCAGTACTTC. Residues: CSVELLAGASYYEQYF.

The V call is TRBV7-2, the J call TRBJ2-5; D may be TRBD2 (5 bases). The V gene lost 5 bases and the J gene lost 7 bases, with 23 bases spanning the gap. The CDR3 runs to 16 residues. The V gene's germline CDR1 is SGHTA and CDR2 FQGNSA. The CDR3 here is CASSRKGLPRRGTQYF. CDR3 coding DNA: TGTGCCAGCAGCAGAAAAGGACTCCCCAGAAGAGGGACCCAGTACTTC.

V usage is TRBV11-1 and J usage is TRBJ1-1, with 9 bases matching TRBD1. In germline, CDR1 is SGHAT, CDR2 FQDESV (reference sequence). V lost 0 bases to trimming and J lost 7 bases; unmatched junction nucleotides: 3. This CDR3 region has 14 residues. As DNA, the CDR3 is TGTGCCAGCAGCTTAGCGGACAGGGGAATTGAAGCTTTCTTT. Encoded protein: CASSLADRGIEAFF.

For the CDR3, the DNA is TGTGCCAGCATAAAATACAGGCAAATGAACACTGAAGCTTTCTTT. Translated, it gives CASIKYRQMNTEAFF. V gene TRBV27 combines with J gene TRBJ1-1; a weak D match, TRBD1 (5 bases). The V gene's germline CDR1 is MNHEY and CDR2 SMNVEV (reference sequence). The CDR3 length is 15 residues. V was trimmed by 7 bases and J by 0 bases, leaving 15 bases between them.

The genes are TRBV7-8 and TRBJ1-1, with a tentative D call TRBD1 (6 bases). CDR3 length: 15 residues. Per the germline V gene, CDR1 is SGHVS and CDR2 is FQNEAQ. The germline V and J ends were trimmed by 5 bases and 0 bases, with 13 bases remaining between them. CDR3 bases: TGTGCCAGCAGCCTATCTGGACAGATGAACACTGAAGCTTTCTTT. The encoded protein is CASSLSGQMNTEAFF.

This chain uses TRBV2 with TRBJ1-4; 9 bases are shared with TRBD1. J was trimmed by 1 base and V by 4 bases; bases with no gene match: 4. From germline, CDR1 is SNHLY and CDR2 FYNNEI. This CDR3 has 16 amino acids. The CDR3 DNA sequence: TGTGCCAGCAGTGGGGACAGGGACCTAACTAATGAAAAACTGTTTTTT. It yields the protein CASSGDRDLTNEKLFF. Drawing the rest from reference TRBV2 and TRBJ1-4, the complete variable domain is EPEVTQTPSHQVTQMGQEVILRCVPISNHLYFYWYRQILGQKVEFLVSFYNNEISEKSEIFDDQFSVERPDGSNFTLKIRSTKLEDSAMYFCASSGDRDLTNEKLFFGSGTQLSVL.

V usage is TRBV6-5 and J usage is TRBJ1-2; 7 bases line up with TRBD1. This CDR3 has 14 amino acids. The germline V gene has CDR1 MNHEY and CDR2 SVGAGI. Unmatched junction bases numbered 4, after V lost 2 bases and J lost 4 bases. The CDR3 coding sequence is TGTGCCAGCAGTTACGGGCAGGGGGGCTATGGCTACACCTTC. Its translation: CASSYGQGGYGYTF.

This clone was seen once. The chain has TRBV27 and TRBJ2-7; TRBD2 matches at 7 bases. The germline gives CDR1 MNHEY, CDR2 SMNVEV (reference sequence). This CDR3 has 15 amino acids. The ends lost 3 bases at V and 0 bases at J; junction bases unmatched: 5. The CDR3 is CASSFARGSSYEQYF. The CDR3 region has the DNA TGTGCCAGCAGTTTTGCGCGGGGGAGCTCCTACGAGCAGTACTTC.

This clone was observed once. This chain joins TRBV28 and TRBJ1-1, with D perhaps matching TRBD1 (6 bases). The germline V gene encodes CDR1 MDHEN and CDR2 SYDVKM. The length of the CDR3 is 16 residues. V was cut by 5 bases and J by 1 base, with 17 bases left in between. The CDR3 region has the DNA TGTGCCAGCAGTATCGGGGGGGAAGGGGGGAACACTGAAGCTTTCTTT. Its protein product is CASSIGGEGGNTEAFF.

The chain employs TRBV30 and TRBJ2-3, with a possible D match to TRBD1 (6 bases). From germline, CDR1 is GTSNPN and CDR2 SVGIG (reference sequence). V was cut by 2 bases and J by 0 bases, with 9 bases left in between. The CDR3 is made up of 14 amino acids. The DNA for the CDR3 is TGTGCCTGGAGTAGGGGGACCAGCACAGATACGCAGTATTTT. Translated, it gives CAWSRGTSTDTQYF.

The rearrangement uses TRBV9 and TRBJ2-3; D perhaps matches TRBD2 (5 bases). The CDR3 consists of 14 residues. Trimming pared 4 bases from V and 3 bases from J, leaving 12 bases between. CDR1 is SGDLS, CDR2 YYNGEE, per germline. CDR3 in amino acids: CASSQETKTDTQYF. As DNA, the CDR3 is TGTGCCAGCAGCCAAGAGACTAAAACAGATACGCAGTATTTT.

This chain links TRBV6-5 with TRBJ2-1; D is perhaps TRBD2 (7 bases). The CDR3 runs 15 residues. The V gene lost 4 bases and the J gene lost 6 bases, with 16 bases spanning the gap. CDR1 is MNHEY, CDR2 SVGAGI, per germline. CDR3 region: CASSSSLAGANEQFF. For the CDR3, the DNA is TGTGCCAGCAGTTCCTCCCTTGCGGGGGCCAATGAGCAGTTCTTC.

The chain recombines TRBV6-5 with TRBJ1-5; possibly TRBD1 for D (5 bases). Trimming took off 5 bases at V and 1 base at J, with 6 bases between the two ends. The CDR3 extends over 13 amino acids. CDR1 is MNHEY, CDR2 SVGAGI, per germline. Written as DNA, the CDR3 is TGTGCCAGCAGTGGGGGGAGCAATCAGCCCCAGCATTTT. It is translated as CASSGGSNQPQHF.

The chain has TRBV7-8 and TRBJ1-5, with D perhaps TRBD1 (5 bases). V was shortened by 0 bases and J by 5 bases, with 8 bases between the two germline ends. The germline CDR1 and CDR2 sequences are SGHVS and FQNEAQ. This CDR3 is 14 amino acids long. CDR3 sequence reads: CASSLAPGDQPQHF. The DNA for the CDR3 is TGTGCCAGCAGCTTAGCGCCGGGGGATCAGCCCCAGCATTTT.

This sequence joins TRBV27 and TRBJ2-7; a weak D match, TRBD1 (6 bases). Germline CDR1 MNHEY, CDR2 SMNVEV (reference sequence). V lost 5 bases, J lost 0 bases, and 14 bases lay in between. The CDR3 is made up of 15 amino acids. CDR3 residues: CASSPRGSSSYEQYF. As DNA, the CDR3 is TGTGCCAGCAGTCCCAGGGGCAGCTCCTCCTACGAGCAGTACTTC.

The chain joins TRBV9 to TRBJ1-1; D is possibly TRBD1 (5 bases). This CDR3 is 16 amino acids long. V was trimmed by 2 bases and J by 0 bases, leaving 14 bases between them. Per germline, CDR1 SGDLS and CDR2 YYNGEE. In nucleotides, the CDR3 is TGTGCCAGCAGCGTCGGAAGGGGTAGAGTGAACACTGAAGCTTTCTTT. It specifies CASSVGRGRVNTEAFF. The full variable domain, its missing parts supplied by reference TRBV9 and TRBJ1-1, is DSGVTQTPKHLITATGQRVTLRCSPRSGDLSVYWYQQSLDQGLQFLIQYYNGEERAKGNILERFSAQQFPDLHSELNLSSLELGDSALYFCASSVGRGRVNTEAFFGQGTRLTVV.